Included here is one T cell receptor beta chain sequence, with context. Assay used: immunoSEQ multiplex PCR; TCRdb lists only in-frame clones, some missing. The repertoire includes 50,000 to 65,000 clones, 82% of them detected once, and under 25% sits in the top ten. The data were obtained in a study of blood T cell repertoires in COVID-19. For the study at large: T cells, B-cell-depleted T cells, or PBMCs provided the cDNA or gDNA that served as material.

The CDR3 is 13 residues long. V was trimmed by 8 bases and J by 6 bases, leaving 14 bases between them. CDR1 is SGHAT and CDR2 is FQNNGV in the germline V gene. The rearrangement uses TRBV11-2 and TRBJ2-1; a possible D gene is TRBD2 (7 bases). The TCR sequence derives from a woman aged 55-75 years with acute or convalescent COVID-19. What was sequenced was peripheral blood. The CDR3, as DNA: TGTGCCAGCCTAGGGGGGGCGGGCAATGAGCAGTTCTTC. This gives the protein CASLGGAGNEQFF.